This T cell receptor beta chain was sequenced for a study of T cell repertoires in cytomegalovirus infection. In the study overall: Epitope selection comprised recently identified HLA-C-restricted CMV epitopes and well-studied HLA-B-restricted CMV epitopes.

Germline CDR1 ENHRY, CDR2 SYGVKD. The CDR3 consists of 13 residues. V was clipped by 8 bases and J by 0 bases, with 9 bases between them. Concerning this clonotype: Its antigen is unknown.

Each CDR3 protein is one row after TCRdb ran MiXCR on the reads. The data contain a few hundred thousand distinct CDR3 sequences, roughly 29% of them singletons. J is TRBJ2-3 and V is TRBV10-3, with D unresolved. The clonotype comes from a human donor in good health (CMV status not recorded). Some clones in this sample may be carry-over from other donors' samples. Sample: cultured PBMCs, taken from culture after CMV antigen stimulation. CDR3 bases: TGTGCCATCGAGGCCGGGAGCACAGATACGCAGTATTTT. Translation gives CAIEAGSTDTQYF.